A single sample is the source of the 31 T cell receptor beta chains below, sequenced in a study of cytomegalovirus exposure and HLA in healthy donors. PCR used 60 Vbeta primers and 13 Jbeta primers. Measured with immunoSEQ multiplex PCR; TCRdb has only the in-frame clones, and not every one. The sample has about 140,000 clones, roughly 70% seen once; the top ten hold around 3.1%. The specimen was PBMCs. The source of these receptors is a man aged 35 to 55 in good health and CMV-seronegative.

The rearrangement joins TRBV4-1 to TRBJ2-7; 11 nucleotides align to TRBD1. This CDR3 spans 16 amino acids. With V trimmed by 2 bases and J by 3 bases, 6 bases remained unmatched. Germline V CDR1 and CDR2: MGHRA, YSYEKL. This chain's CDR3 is CASSQRGQGEIYEQYF. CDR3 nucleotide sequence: TGCGCCAGCAGCCAACGGGGACAGGGGGAAATCTACGAGCAGTACTTC.

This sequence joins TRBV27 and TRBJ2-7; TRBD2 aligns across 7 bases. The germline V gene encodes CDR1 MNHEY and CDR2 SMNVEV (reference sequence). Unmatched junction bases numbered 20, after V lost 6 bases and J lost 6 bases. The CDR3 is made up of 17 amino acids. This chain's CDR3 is CASSPWGGEQSGTEQYF. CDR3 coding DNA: TGTGCCAGCAGCCCATGGGGGGGGGAGCAGTCAGGGACCGAGCAGTACTTC.

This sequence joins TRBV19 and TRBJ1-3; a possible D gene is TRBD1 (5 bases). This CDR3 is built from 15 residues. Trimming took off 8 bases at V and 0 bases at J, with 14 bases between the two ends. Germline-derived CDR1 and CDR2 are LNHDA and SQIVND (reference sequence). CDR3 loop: CASRLDRDSGNTIYF. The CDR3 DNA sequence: TGTGCCAGTCGACTCGACAGAGACTCTGGAAACACCATATATTTT.

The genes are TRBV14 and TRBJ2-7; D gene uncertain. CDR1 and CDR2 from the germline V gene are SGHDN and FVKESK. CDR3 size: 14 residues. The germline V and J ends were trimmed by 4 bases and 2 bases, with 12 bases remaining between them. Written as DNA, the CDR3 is TGTGCCAGCAGCCTCCATGGCGGCCCCTACGAGCAGTACTTC. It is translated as CASSLHGGPYEQYF.

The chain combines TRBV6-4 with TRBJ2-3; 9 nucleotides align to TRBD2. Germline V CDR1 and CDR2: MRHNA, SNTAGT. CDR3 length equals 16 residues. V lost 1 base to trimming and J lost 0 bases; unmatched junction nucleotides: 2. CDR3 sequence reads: CASSDLAGVSTDTQYF. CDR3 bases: TGTGCCAGCAGTGACTTAGCGGGGGTGAGCACAGATACGCAGTATTTT.

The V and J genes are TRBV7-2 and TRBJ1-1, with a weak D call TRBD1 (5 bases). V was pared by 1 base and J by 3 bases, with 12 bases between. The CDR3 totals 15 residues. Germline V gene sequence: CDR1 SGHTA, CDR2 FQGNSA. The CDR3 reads CASSLGFWGDTEAFF. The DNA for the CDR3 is TGTGCCAGCAGCTTAGGATTCTGGGGGGACACTGAAGCTTTCTTT.

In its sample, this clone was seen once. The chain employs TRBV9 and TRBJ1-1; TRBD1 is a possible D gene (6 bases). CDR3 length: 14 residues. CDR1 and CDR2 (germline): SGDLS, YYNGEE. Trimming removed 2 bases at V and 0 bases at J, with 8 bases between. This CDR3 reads CASSVGALNTEAFF. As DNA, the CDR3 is TGTGCCAGCAGCGTGGGGGCTCTGAACACTGAAGCTTTCTTT.

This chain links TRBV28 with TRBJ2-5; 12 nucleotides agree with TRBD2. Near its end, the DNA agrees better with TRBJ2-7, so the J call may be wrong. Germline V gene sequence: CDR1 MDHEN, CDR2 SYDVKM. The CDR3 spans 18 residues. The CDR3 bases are TGTGCCAGCAGCCCCCTTGAGTCTAGCGGGAGGGGGGTGCGCGAGCAGTACTTC. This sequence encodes CASSPLESSGRGVREQYF.

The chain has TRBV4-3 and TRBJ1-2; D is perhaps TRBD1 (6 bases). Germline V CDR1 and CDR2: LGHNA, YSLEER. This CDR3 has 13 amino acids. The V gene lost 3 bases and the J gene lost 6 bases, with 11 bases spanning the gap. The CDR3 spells CASSQSRGNGYTF. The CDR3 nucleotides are TGCGCCAGCAGCCAGAGCAGGGGCAATGGCTACACCTTC.

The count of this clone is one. CDR3 sequence: CASSSRQTQYF. The DNA for the CDR3 is TGTGCCAGCAGTTCCAGGCAGACCCAGTACTTC. The chain recombines TRBV28 with TRBJ2-5; D is uncertain. Germline values: CDR1 MDHEN, CDR2 SYDVKM. This CDR3 contains 11 residues. The V end lost 4 bases, the J end lost 6 bases, and 6 bases lay between the germline ends.

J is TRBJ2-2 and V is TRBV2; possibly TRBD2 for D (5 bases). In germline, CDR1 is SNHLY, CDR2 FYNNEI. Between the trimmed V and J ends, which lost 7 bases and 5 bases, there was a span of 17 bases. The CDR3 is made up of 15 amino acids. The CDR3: CASTEDGPRTGELFF. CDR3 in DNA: TGTGCCAGCACGGAGGACGGGCCCAGGACCGGGGAGCTGTTTTTT. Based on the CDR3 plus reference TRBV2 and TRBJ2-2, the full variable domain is EPEVTQTPSHQVTQMGQEVILRCVPISNHLYFYWYRQILGQKVEFLVSFYNNEISEKSEIFDDQFSVERPDGSNFTLKIRSTKLEDSAMYFCASTEDGPRTGELFFGEGSRLTVL.

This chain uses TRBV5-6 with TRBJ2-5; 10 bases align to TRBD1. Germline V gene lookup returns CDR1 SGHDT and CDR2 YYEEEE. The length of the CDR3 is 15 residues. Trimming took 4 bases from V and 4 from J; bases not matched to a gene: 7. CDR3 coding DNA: TGTGCCAGCAGCCGCCCGGGACAGGGGCGAGAGACCCAGTACTTC. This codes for CASSRPGQGRETQYF.

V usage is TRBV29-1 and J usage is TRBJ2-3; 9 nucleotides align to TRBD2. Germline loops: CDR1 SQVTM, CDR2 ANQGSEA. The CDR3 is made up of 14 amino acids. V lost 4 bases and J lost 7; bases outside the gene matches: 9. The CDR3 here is CSVAIAGGLNTQYF. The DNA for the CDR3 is TGCAGCGTTGCCATCGCGGGAGGGCTCAATACGCAGTATTTT.

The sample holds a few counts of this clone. CDR3: CASSIQKNTGELFF. CDR3 in DNA: TGTGCCAGTAGTATACAGAAGAACACCGGGGAGCTGTTTTTT. The chain has TRBV19 and TRBJ2-2; no firm D call. The V and J ends lost 2 bases and 1 base respectively, with 5 bases between them. CDR1 is LNHDA, CDR2 SQIVND, per germline (reference sequence). The CDR3 is made up of 14 amino acids.

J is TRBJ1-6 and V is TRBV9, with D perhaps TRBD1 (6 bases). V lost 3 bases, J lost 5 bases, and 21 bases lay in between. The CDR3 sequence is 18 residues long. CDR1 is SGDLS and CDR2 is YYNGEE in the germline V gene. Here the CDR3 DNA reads TGTGCCAGCAGCGCAAACCCTGGGGGGGCAGGGAATAATTCACCCCTCCACTTT. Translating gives CASSANPGGAGNNSPLHF.

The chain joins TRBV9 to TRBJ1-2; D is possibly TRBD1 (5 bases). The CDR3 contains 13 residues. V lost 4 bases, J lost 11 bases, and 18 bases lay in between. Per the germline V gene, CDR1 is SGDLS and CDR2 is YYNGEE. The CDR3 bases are TGTGCCAGCAGCCCCTTCCCTTCCGGGGGATACACCTTC. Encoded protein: CASSPFPSGGYTF.

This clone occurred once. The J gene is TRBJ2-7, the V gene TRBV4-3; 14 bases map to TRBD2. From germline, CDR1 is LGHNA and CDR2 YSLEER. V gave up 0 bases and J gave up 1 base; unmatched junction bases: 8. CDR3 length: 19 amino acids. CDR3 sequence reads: CASSQDKTSGGARSYEQYF. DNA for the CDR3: TGCGCCAGCAGCCAAGATAAGACTAGCGGGGGGGCTCGATCCTACGAGCAGTACTTC.

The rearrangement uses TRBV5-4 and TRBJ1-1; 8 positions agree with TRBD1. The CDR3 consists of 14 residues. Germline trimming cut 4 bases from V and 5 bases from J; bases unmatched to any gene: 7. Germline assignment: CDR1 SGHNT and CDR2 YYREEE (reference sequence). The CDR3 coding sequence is TGTGCCAGCAGCACCCGGACAGGGAGGACTGAAGCTTTCTTT. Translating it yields CASSTRTGRTEAFF.

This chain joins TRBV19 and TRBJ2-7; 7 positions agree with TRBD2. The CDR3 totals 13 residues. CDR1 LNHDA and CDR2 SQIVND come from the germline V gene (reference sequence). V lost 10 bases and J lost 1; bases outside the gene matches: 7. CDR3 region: CATQRESSYEQYF. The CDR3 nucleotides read TGTGCCACCCAGCGGGAAAGTTCCTACGAGCAGTACTTC.

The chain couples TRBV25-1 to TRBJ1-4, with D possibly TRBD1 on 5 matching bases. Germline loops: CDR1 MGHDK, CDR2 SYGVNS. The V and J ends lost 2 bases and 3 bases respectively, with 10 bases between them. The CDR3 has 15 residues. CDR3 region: CASSERGGPNEKLFF. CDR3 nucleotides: TGTGCCAGCAGTGAAAGGGGCGGTCCTAATGAAAAACTGTTTTTT.

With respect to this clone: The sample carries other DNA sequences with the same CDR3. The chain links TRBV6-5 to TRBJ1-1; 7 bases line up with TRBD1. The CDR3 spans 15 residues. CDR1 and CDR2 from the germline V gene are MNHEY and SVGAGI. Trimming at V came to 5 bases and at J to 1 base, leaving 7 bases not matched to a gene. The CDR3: CASSPLTGTNTEAFF. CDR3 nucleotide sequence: TGTGCCAGCAGTCCCCTGACAGGGACGAACACTGAAGCTTTCTTT.

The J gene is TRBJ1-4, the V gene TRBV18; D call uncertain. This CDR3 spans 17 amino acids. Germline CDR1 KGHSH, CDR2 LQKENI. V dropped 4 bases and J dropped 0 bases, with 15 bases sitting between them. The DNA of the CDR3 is TGTGCCAGCTCACTCGGAACGCCGGGAGCAACTAATGAAAAACTGTTTTTT. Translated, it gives CASSLGTPGATNEKLFF. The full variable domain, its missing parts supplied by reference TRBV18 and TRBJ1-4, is NAGVMQNPRHLVRRRGQEARLRCSPMKGHSHVYWYRQLPEEGLKFMVYLQKENIIDESGMPKERFSAEFPKEGPSILRIQQVVRGDSAAYFCASSLGTPGATNEKLFFGSGTQLSVL.

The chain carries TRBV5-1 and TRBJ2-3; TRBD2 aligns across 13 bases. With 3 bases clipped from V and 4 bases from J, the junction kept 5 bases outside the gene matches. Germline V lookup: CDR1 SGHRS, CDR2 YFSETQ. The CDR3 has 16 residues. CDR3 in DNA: TGCGCCAGCAGCTCCGGACTAGCGGGAGATTCAGATACGCAGTATTTT. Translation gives CASSSGLAGDSDTQYF.

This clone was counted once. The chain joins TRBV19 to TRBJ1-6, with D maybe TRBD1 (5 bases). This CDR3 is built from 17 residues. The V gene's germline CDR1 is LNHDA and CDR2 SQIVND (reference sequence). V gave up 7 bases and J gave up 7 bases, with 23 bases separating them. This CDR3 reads CASTKGVAGQGNSPLHF. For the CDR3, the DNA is TGTGCCAGTACTAAAGGAGTGGCTGGGCAGGGAAATTCACCCCTCCACTTT. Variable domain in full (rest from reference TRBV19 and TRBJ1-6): DGGITQSPKYLFRKEGQNVTLSCEQNLNHDAMYWYRQDPGQGLRLIYYSQIVNDFQKGDIAEGYSVSREKKESFPLTVTSAQKNPTAFYLCASTKGVAGQGNSPLHFGNGTRLTVT.

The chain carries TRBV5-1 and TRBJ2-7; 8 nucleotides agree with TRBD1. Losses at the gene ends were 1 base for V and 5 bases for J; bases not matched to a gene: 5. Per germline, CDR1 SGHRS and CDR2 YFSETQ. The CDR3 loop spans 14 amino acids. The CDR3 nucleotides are TGCGCCAGCAGCTTGAGCTCAGGGGGCAACGAGCAGTACTTC. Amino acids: CASSLSSGGNEQYF. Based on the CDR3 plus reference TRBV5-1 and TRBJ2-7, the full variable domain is KAGVTQTPRYLIKTRGQQVTLSCSPISGHRSVSWYQQTPGQGLQFLFEYFSETQRNKGNFPGRFSGRQFSNSRSEMNVSTLELGDSALYLCASSLSSGGNEQYFGPGTRLTVT.

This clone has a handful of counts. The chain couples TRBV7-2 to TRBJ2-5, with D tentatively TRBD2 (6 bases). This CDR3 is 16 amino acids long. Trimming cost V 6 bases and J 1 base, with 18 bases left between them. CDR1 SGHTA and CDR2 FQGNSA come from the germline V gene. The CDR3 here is CASRPPGLASQETQYF. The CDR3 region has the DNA TGTGCCAGCAGGCCCCCGGGGCTAGCGAGCCAAGAGACCCAGTACTTC. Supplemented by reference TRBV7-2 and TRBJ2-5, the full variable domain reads GAGVSQSPSNKVTEKGKDVELRCDPISGHTALYWYRQSLGQGLEFLIYFQGNSAPDKSGLPSDRFSAERTGGSVSTLTIQRTQQEDSAVYLCASRPPGLASQETQYFGPGTRLLVL.

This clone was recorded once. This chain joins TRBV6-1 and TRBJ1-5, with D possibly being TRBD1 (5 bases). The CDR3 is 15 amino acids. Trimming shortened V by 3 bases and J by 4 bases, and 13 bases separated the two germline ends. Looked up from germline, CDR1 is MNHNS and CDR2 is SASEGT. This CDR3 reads CASSDAGIGNQPQHF. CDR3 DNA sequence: TGTGCCAGCAGTGATGCAGGGATAGGGAATCAGCCCCAGCATTTT.

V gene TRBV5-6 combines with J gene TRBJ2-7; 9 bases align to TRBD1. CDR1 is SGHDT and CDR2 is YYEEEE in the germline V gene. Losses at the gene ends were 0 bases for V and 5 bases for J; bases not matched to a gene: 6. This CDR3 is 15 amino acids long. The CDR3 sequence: CASSLGTGVVDEQYF. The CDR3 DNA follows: TGTGCCAGCAGCTTGGGGACAGGGGTTGTGGACGAGCAGTACTTC.

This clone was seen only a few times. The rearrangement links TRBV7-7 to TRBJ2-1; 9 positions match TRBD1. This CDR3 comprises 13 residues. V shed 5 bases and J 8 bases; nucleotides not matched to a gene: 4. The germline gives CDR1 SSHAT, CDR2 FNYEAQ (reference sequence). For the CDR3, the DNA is TGTGCCAGCAGCCATACAGGGGGCCATGAGCAGTTCTTC. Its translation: CASSHTGGHEQFF.

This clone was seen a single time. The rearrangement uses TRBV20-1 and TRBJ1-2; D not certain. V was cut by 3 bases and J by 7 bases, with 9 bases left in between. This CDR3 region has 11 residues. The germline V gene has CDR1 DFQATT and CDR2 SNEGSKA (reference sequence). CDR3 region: CSASRIAGYTF. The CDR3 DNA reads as TGCAGTGCTAGTAGAATAGCTGGCTACACCTTC.

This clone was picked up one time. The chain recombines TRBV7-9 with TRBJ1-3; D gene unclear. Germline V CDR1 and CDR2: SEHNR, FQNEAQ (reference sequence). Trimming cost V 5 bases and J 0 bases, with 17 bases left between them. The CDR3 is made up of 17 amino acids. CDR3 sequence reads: CASSLNGLPSSGNTIYF. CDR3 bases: TGTGCCAGCAGCCTAAACGGACTCCCCAGCTCTGGAAACACCATATATTTT. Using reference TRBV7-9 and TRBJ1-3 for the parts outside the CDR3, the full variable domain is DTGVSQNPRHKITKRGQNVTFRCDPISEHNRLYWYRQTLGQGPEFLTYFQNEAQLEKSRLLSDRFSAERPKGSFSTLEIQRTEQGDSAMYLCASSLNGLPSSGNTIYFGEGSWLTVV.